This T cell receptor beta chain stems from a study of T cell repertoires in cytomegalovirus infection. On the study more broadly: HLA-B-restricted CMV epitopes that are well studied, plus recently identified HLA-C-restricted ones, were used by the study. TCR beta signatures that were public indicated CMV infection and matching HLA type.

Trimming cost V 5 bases and J 2 bases; bases outside gene matches: 6. Germline V CDR1 and CDR2: SGHVS, FQNEAQ. The CDR3 spans 14 residues. Overall study results and limits: Dominant in the ex vivo response were TCR beta clonotypes restricted by HLA-C and specific for CMV. Carriers of CMV plus the relevant HLA were identified by cumulative public TCR beta family frequency.

MiXCR was run by TCRdb on the reads, yielding one entry per CDR3 protein. The data show a few hundred thousand distinct CDR3 sequences, with roughly 42% seen just once and 40% to 60% held by the top ten. This clonotype was seen a few times. Its antigen remains unidentified. This material consisted of cultured PBMCs, taken from culture after CMV antigen stimulation. This chain uses TRBV7-8 with TRBJ2-7, with 7 bases aligning to TRBD1. This receptor was obtained from a human donor in good health (CMV status not recorded). Some clones in this sample may be carry-over from other donors' samples. The CDR3 nucleotides are TGTGCCAGCAGCACAAGGGGGCGCCCCTACGAGCAGTACTTC. As protein: CASSTRGRPYEQYF.